The 12 T cell receptor beta chains in this list originate from one sample, sequenced in a study of T cells in Graves' hyperthyroidism and ophthalmopathy (dated by TCRdb to the late 2010s). Library preparation used multiplex PCR. The sequencer was an Illumina HiSeq 2000. The TCR beta CDR3 regions were amplified from RNA transcripts. For the first round of RT-PCR on the TCR CDR3, the HTBI primer set was used together with the Qiagen OneStep RT-PCR kit. Using fastp at Q25 and MiXCR, TCRdb reprocessed the public reads and kept productive beta chains. Here each entry gathers all rows of one CDR3 protein and keeps the most common genes and DNA. In this sample the table shows approximately 590,000 distinct CDR3 sequences, more than 15% of which occur a single time. Clones ranked in the top ten supply approximately 7.4% of the sample. Source material: blood. These receptors were collected from a woman aged 25-40 years with Graves' hyperthyroidism.

In the case of this clonotype: The junction shows a germline mismatch at one end, possibly a read error. The V call is TRBV15, the J call TRBJ2-4, with 7 bases lining up with TRBD1. The V gene's germline CDR1 is LNHNV and CDR2 YYDKDF (reference sequence). The CDR3 spans 16 residues. CDR3 nucleotides: TGTGCCACCAGCAGAGATTGGGACAGATCCAATAACATTCAGTACTTC. The encoded protein is CATSRDWDRSNNIQYF. The full variable domain, in which reference TRBV15 and TRBJ2-4 provide the parts outside the CDR3, is DAMVIQNPRYQVTQFGKPVTLSCSQTLNHNVMYWYQQKSSQAPKLLFHYYDKDFNNEADTPDNFQSRRPNTSFCFLDIRSPGLGDTAMYLCATSRDWDRSNNIQYFGAGTRLSVL.

This clonotype was observed at least ten times. The V gene is TRBV7-9, the J gene TRBJ2-7; 7 positions match TRBD1. J gave up 6 bases and V 5 bases, and 4 bases lay outside the gene matches. The CDR3 is 12 residues long. Germline V lookup: CDR1 SEHNR, CDR2 FQNEAQ (reference sequence). CDR3 nucleotides: TGTGCCAGCAGCCAGACAGGGTTCGAGCAGTACTTC. Protein sequence: CASSQTGFEQYF.

As concerns this clonotype: A much larger clone is a single base away; this may be a read error. This sequence joins TRBV2 and TRBJ1-4; tentatively, D is TRBD1 (5 bases). The germline V gene has CDR1 SNHLY and CDR2 FYNNEI. This CDR3 contains 14 residues. Trimming cost V 8 bases and J 0 bases, with 10 bases left between them. CDR3 sequence reads: CASAGGATNEKLFF. In DNA, the CDR3 is TGTGCCAGCGCTGGGGGGGCAACTAATGAAAAACTGTTTTTT.

This clonotype turned up a few times. This chain links TRBV7-4 with TRBJ2-7; TRBD2 agrees at 16 bases. CDR1 is SGHVT, CDR2 SQSDAQ, per germline. The CDR3 runs 20 residues. V trimming: 3 bases; J trimming: 4 bases; junction bases outside the gene matches: 15. CDR3 nucleotides: TGTGCCAGCAGCTTTCTGACCGGGACTAGCGGGAGGGAGTTTGCGTACGAGCAGTACTTC. This codes for CASSFLTGTSGREFAYEQYF. Full variable domain (remainder filled in from reference TRBV7-4 and TRBJ2-7): GAGVSQSPRYKVAKRGRDVALRCDSISGHVTLYWYRQTLGQGSEVLTYSQSDAQRDKSGRPSGRFSAERPERSVSTLKIQRTEQGDSAVYLCASSFLTGTSGREFAYEQYFGPGTRLTVT.

This clonotype was picked up many times. CDR3 bases: TGTGCCAGCAGCTTATCCGTGGATCAGCCCCAGCATTTT. Translating it yields CASSLSVDQPQHF. The chain carries TRBV7-9 and TRBJ1-5; D remains unclear. CDR1 is SEHNR and CDR2 is FQNEAQ in the germline V gene (reference sequence). The length of the CDR3 is 13 residues. V gave up 2 bases and J gave up 5 bases, with 7 bases separating them.

This clonotype has a count of ten or more. The V and J genes are TRBV7-2 and TRBJ2-7; the D is unclear. The V gene lost 0 bases and the J gene lost 3 bases, with 6 bases spanning the gap. Germline lookup yields CDR1 SGHTA and CDR2 FQGNSA. The CDR3 has 13 amino acids. As DNA, the CDR3 is TGTGCCAGCAGCTTAGCGCGGAACTACGAGCAGTACTTC. It yields the protein CASSLARNYEQYF.

The chain uses TRBV15 and TRBJ1-2; no clear D. The germline V and J ends were trimmed by 5 bases and 6 bases, with 16 bases remaining between them. Germline assignment: CDR1 LNHNV and CDR2 YYDKDF (reference sequence). The CDR3 consists of 14 residues. The CDR3 protein is CATSGSTPGNGYTF. CDR3 in DNA: TGTGCCACCAGCGGAAGTACCCCAGGCAATGGCTACACCTTC.

The chain combines TRBV2 with TRBJ2-3; D is unclear. V lost 5 bases, J lost 6 bases, and 9 bases lay in between. From germline, CDR1 is SNHLY and CDR2 FYNNEI. This CDR3 contains 12 residues. For the CDR3, the DNA is TGTGCCAGCAGTCGTTCCAAGGATACGCAGTATTTT. Its protein is CASSRSKDTQYF.

The chain combines TRBV7-3 with TRBJ2-2, with 9 bases lining up with TRBD2. This CDR3 has 14 amino acids. J was trimmed by 1 base and V by 9 bases; bases with no gene match: 3. Germline CDR1 is SGHTA and CDR2 is FQGTGA. CDR3 loop: CASGGGENTGELFF. The CDR3 DNA follows: TGTGCCAGTGGCGGGGGGGAGAACACCGGGGAGCTGTTTTTT.

There are many counts of this clonotype. This chain joins TRBV18 and TRBJ2-2; a possible D gene is TRBD2 (5 bases). Trimming stripped 8 bases from V and 5 bases from J, with 12 bases between. The germline gives CDR1 KGHSH, CDR2 LQKENI. The CDR3 runs to 13 residues. The CDR3, as DNA: TGTGCCAGCCCCGTACTAGATACCGGGGAGCTGTTTTTT. Its protein is CASPVLDTGELFF.

This clonotype was picked up many times. The V call is TRBV24-1, the J call TRBJ2-1, with TRBD1 identical over 8 bases. Germline trimming cut 0 bases from V and 9 bases from J; bases unmatched to any gene: 3. This CDR3 region has 14 residues. Per the germline V gene, CDR1 is KGHDR and CDR2 is SFDVKD. CDR3 coding DNA: TGTGCCACCAGTGATTTGCGGACAGGGACTGAGCAGTTCTTC. As protein: CATSDLRTGTEQFF.

The chain recombines TRBV6-1 with TRBJ1-2; D remains unclear. Deletions cut 8 bases from V and 0 bases from J, with 13 bases between. CDR1 is MNHNS, CDR2 SASEGT, per germline. The CDR3 is made up of 14 amino acids. CDR3 residues: CASGWETTNYGYTF. The CDR3 DNA sequence: TGTGCCAGCGGATGGGAGACTACTAACTATGGCTACACCTTC.